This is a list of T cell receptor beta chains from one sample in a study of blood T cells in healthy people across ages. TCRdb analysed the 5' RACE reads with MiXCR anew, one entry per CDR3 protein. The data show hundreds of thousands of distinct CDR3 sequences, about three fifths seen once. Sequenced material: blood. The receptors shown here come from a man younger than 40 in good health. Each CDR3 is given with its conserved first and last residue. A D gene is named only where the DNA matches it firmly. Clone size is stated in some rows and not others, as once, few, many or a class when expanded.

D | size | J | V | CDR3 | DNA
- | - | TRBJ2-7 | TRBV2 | CASRSETFEQYF | TGTGCCAGCCGGTCCGAGACGTTCGAGCAGTACTTC
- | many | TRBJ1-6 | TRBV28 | CASILLRGGNNSPLHF | TGTGCCAGCATCCTATTGCGGGGCGGAAATAATTCACCCCTCCACTTT
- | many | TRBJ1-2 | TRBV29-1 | CSVAADRSYGYTF | TGCAGCGTTGCCGCCGACAGGTCCTATGGCTACACCTTC
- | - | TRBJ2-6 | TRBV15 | CATSGGGSFRSSGANVLTF | TGTGCCACCAGCGGCGGAGGGTCTTTCCGCAGCTCTGGGGCCAACGTCCTGACTTTC
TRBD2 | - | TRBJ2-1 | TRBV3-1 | CALPGLAGNPHEQFF | TGTGCCCTTCCGGGACTAGCGGGAAATCCCCATGAGCAGTTCTTC
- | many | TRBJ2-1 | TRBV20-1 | CSAPPIGVNEQFF | TGCAGTGCTCCGCCAATCGGGGTCAATGAGCAGTTCTTC
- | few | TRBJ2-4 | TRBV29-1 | CSVEALNIQYF | TGCAGCGTTGAAGCCCTAAACATTCAGTACTTC
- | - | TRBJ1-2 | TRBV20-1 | CSARGVGGYTF | TGCAGTGCTAGAGGGGTTGGTGGCTACACCTTC
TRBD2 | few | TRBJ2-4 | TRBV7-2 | CASSLALLAGHIQYF | TGTGCCAGCAGCTTAGCGCTGCTAGCGGGACACATTCAGTACTTC
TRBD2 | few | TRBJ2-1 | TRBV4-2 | CASSQEGRGTGEQFF | TGTGCCAGCAGCCAAGAGGGGAGGGGCACAGGAGAGCAGTTCTTC
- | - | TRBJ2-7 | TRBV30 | CAWSVLASYEQYF | TGTGCCTGGAGTGTATTAGCTTCCTACGAGCAGTACTTC
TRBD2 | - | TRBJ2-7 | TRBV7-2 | CASSATSWSYEQYF | TGTGCCAGCAGCGCGACTAGCTGGTCCTACGAGCAGTACTTC
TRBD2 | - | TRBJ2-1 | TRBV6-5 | CASRAGTTNEQFF | TGTGCCAGCAGGGCCGGGACTACCAATGAGCAGTTCTTC
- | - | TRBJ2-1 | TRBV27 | CASSFGLATYNEQFF | TGTGCCAGCAGTTTTGGTCTAGCGACCTACAATGAGCAGTTCTTC
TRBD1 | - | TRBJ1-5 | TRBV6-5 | CASGPNRGGNQPQHF | TGTGCCAGCGGACCAAACAGGGGAGGCAATCAGCCCCAGCATTTT
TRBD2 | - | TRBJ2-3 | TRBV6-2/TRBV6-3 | CASSYGLAVTTDTQYF | TGTGCCAGCAGTTACGGACTAGCGGTGACCACAGATACGCAGTATTTT
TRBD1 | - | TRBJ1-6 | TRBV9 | CASSVTGQINSPLHF | TGTGCCAGCAGCGTAACGGGACAGATCAATTCACCCCTCCACTTT
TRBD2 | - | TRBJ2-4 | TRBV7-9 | CASSSGGGRDIQYF | TGTGCCAGCAGCTCCGGGGGGGGAAGGGACATTCAGTACTTC
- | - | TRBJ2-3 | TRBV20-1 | CSARGFARPSTDTQYF | TGCAGTGCTAGAGGCTTTGCTCGACCTAGCACAGATACGCAGTATTTT
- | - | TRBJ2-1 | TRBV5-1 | CASSLRQGADGEQFF | TGCGCCAGCAGCTTGAGGCAGGGAGCAGATGGTGAGCAGTTCTTC
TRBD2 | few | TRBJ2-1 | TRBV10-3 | CAISESIAGKDEQFF | TGTGCCATCAGTGAGTCGATAGCGGGAAAGGATGAGCAGTTCTTC
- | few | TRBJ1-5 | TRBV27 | CASSFKGWGNQPQHF | TGTGCCAGCAGTTTTAAGGGTTGGGGCAATCAGCCCCAGCATTTT
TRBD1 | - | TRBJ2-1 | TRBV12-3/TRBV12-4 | CASSHTDRVYNEQFF | TGTGCCAGCAGCCACACGGACAGGGTGTACAATGAGCAGTTCTTC
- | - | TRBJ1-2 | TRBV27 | CASSPGWSDGYTF | TGTGCCAGCAGTCCCGGGTGGTCGGATGGCTACACCTTC
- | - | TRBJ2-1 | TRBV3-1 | CASSQILYNEQFF | TGTGCCAGCAGTCAAATCCTTTACAATGAGCAGTTCTTC
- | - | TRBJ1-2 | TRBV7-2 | CASSSEDFGEGYTF | TGTGCCAGCAGCTCAGAAGATTTTGGCGAAGGCTACACCTTC
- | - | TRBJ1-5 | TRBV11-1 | CASSLPKGRDRAGSSNQPQHF | TGTGCCAGCAGCCTCCCGAAGGGTCGGGACCGTGCCGGTAGTAGCAATCAGCCCCAGCATTTT
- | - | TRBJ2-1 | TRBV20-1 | CSATDFSSYNEQFF | TGCAGTGCCACGGACTTTAGCTCCTACAATGAGCAGTTCTTC
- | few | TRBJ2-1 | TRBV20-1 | CSALLTGLKEQFF | TGCAGTGCCCTCCTGACCGGACTAAAAGAGCAGTTCTTC
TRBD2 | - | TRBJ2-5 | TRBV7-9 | CASSSRTSSETQYF | TGTGCCAGCAGCTCTCGGACTAGCTCAGAGACCCAGTACTTC
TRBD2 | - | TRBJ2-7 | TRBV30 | CAWSVSGRGEQYF | TGTGCCTGGAGCGTAAGCGGGAGAGGCGAGCAGTACTTC
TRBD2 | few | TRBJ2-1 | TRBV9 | CASSVELSGRGNEQFF | TGTGCCAGCAGCGTAGAGTTAAGCGGGAGAGGTAATGAGCAGTTCTTC
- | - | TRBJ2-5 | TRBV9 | CASSPPRGTGGQETQYF | TGTGCCAGCAGCCCCCCGAGAGGGACGGGTGGGCAAGAGACCCAGTACTTC
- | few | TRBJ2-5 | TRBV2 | CASSVWGASQETQYF | TGTGCCAGCAGTGTGTGGGGGGCCTCCCAAGAGACCCAGTACTTC
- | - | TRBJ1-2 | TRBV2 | CASSEPLKLSYGYTF | TGTGCCAGCAGTGAACCACTAAAGCTATCCTATGGCTACACCTTC
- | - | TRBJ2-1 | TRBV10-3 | CAICEGMDNEQFF | TGTGCCATCTGTGAAGGTATGGACAATGAGCAGTTCTTC
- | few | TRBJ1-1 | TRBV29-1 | CSVGREVAFF | TGCAGCGTTGGGAGGGAGGTAGCTTTCTTT
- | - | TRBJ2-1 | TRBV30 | CAWSALAYEQFF | TGTGCCTGGAGCGCACTAGCCTATGAGCAGTTCTTC
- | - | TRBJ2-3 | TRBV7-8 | CASSLEPGLVHTQYF | TGTGCCAGCAGCTTAGAACCAGGCTTGGTGCATACGCAGTATTTT
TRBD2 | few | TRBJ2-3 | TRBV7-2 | CASSFKRGGTDTQYF | TGTGCCAGCAGCTTTAAACGGGGAGGGACAGATACGCAGTATTTT
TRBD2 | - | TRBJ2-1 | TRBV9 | CASSAASGNYNEQFF | TGTGCCAGCAGCGCTGCTAGCGGGAACTACAATGAGCAGTTCTTC
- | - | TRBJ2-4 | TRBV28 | CASSLTEPGKNIQYF | TGTGCCAGCAGTTTGACGGAGCCGGGAAAAAACATTCAGTACTTC